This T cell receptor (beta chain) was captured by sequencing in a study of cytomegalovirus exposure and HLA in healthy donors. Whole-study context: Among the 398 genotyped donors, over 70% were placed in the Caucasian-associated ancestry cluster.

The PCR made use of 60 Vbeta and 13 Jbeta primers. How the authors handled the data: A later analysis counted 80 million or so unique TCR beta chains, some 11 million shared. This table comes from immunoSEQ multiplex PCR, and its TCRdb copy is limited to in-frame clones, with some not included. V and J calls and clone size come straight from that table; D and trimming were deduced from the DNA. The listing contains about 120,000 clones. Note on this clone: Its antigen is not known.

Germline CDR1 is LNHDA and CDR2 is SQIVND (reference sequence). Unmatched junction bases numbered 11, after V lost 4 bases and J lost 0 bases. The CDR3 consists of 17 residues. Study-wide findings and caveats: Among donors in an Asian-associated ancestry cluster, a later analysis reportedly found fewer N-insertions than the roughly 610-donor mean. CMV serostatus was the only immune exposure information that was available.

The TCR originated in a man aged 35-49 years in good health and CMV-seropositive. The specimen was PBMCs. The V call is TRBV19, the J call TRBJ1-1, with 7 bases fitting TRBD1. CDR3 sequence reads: CASSTNSIGGMNTEAFF. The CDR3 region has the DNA TGTGCCAGTAGTACGAATTCGATAGGGGGCATGAACACTGAAGCTTTCTTT.